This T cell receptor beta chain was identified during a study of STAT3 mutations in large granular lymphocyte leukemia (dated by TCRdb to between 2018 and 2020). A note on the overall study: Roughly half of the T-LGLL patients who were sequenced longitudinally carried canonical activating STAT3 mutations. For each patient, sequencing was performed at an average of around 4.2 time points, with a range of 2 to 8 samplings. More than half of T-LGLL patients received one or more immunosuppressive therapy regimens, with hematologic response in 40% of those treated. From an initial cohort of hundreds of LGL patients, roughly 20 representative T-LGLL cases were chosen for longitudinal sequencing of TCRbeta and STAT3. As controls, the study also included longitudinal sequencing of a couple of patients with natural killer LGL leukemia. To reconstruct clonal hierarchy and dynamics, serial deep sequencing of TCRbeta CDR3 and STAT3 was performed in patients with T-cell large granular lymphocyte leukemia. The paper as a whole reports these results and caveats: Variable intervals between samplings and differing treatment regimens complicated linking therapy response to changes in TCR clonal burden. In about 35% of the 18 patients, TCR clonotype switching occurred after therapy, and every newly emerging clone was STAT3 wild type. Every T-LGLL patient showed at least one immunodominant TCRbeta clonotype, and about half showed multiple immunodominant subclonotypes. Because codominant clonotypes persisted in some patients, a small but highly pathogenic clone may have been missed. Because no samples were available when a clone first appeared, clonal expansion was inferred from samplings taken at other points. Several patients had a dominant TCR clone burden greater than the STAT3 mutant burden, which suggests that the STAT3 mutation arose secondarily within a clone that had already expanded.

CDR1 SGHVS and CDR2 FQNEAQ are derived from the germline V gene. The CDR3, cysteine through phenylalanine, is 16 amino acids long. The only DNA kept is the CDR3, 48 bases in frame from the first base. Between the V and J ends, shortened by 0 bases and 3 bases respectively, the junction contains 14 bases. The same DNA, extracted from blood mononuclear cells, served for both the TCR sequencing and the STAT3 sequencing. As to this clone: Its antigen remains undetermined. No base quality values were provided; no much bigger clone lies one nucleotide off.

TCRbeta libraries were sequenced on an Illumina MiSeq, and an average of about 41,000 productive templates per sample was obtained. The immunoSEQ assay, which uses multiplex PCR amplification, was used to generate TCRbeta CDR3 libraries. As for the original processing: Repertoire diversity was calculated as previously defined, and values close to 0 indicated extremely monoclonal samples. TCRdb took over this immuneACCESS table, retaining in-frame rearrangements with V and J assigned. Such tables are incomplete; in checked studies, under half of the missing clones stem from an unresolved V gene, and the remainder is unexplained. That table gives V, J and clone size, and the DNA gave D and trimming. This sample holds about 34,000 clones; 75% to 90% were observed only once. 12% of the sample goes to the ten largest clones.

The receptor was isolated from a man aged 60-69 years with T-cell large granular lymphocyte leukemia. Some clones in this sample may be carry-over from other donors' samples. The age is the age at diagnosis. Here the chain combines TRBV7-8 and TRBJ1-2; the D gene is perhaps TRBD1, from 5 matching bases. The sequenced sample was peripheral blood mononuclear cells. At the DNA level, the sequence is TGTGCCAGCAGCTTAGCGCTACAATTGGGACACTATGGCTACACCTTC. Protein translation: CASSLALQLGHYGYTF.